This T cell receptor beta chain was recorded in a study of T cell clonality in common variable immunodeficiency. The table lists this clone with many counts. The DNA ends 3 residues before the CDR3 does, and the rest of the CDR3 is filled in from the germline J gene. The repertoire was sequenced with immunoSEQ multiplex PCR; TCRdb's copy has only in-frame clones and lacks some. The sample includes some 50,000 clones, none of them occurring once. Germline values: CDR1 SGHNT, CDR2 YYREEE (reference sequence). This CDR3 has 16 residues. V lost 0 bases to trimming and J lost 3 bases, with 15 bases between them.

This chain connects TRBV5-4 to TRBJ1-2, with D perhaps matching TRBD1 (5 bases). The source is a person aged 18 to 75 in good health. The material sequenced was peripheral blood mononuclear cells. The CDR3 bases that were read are TGTGCCAGCAGCTTGGGGTTGGGGGGGGATGACTATGGC. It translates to CASSLGLGGDDYG. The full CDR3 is CASSLGLGGDDYGYTF.